The sequence of this T cell receptor (beta chain) was determined in a study of response to subunit inactivated influenza vaccine. V shed 4 bases and J shed 1 base, with 7 bases lying between them. CDR1 is MGHDK, CDR2 SYGVNS, per germline. This CDR3 comprises 13 residues. This clonotype showed up many times. TCRdb processed the RT-PCR reads anew with MiXCR; each CDR3 protein has one entry. The repertoire includes about 800,000 distinct CDR3 sequences, around 21% of them detected once, and roughly 10% sits in the top ten. This chain uses TRBV25-1 with TRBJ1-1; D is possibly TRBD1 (6 bases). This receptor was obtained from a man aged 45-65 years who received an inactivated influenza vaccine. The specimen comprised PBMCs from blood, sampled roughly 5 days after vaccination. The CDR3 spells CASSATGNTEAFF. The CDR3 coding sequence is TGTGCCAGCAGTGCGACAGGGAACACTGAAGCTTTCTTT.